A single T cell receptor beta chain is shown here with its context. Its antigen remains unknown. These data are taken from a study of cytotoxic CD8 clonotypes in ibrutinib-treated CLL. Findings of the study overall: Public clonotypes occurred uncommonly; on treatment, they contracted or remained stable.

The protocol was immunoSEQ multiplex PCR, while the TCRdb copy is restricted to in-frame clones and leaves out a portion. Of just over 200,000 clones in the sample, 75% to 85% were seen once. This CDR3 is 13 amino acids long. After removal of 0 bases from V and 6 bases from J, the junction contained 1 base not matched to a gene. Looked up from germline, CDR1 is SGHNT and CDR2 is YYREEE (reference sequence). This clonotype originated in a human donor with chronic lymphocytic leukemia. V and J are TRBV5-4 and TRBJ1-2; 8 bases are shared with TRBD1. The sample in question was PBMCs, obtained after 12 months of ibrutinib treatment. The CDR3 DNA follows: TGTGCCAGCAGCTTGGGGGACAGGAATGGCTACACCTTC. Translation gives CASSLGDRNGYTF.